This T cell receptor beta chain was retrieved from a study of technical replicates of blood from a few donors. CDR3 size: 14 residues. Germline CDR1 ENHRY, CDR2 SYGVKD. V trimming: 10 bases; J trimming: 8 bases; junction bases outside the gene matches: 12. Some clones are missing from TCRdb's copy, which holds only in-frame ones; the method was immunoSEQ multiplex PCR. The sample lists around 67,000 clones; 86% were seen once. This chain links TRBV10-3 with TRBJ2-1; 9 nucleotides match TRBD1. The clonotype originates from a human donor in good health. Some clones in this sample may be carry-over from other donors' samples. Sequencing was done on a sample of PBMCs. This chain's CDR3 is CATRPGQGSDEQFF. The CDR3 DNA reads as TGTGCCACCAGGCCGGGACAGGGATCCGATGAGCAGTTCTTC.